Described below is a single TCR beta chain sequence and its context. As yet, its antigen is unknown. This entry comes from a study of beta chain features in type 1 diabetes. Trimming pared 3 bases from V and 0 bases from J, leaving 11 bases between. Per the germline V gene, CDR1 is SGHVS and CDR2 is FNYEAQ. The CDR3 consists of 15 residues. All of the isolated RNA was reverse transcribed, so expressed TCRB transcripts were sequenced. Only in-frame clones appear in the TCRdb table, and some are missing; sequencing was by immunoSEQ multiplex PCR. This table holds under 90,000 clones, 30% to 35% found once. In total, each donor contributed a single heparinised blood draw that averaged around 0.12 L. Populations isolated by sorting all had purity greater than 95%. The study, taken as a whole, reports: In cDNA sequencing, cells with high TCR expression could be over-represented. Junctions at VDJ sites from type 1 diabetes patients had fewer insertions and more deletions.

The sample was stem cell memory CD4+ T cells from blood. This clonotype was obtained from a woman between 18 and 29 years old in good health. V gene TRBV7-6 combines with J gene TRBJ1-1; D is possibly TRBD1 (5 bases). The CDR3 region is CASSFRRDLNTEAFF. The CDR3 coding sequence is TGTGCCAGCAGCTTTAGACGGGACTTGAACACTGAAGCTTTCTTT.